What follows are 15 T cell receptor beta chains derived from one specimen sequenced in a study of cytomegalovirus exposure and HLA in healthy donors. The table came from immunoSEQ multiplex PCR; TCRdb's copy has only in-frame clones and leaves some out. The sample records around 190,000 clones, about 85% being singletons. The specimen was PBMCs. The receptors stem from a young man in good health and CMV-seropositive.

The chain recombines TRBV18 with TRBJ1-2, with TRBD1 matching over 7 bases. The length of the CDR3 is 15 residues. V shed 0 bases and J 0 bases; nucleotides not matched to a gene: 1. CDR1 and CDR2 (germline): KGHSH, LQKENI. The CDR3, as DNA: TGTGCCAGCTCACCACCAGGACAGGCTAACTATGGCTACACCTTC. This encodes CASSPPGQANYGYTF. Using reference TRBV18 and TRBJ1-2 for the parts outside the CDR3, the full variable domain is NAGVMQNPRHLVRRRGQEARLRCSPMKGHSHVYWYRQLPEEGLKFMVYLQKENIIDESGMPKERFSAEFPKEGPSILRIQQVVRGDSAAYFCASSPPGQANYGYTFGSGTRLTVV.

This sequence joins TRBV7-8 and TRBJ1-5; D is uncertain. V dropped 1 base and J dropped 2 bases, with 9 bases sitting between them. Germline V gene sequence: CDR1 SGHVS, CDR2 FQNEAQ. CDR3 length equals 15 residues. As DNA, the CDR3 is TGTGCCAGCAGCTTAGGGTCTCAGGGCAATCAGCCCCAGCATTTT. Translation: CASSLGSQGNQPQHF.

CDR3 residues: CASTWTGGTEAFF. The CDR3 DNA reads TGTGCCAGCACCTGGACAGGGGGCACTGAAGCTTTCTTT. The chain recombines TRBV2 with TRBJ1-1; 10 bases map to TRBD1. The germline V gene has CDR1 SNHLY and CDR2 FYNNEI. CDR3 length equals 13 residues. Losses at the gene ends were 7 bases for V and 4 bases for J; bases not matched to a gene: 3.

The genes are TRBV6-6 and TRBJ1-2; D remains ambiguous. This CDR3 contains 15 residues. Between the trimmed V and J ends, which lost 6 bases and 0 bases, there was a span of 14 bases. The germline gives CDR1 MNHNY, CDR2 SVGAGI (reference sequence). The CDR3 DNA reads TGTGCCAGCAGACTTTCGGTTGGGCCTAACTATGGCTACACCTTC. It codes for CASRLSVGPNYGYTF.

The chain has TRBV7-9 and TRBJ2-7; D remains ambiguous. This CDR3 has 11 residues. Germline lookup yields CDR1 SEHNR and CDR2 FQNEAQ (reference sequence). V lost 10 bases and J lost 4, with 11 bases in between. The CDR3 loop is CATNKKYEQYF. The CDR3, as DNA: TGTGCCACAAACAAGAAGTACGAGCAGTACTTC.

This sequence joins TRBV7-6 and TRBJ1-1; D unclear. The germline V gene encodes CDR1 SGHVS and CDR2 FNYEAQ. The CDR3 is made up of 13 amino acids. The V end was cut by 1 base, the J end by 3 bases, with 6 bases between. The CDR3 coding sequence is TGTGCCAGCAGCTTAGGCGAGGACACTGAAGCTTTCTTT. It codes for CASSLGEDTEAFF. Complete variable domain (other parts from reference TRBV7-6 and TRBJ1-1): GAGVSQSPRYKVTKRGQDVALRCDPISGHVSLYWYRQALGQGPEFLTYFNYEAQQDKSGLPNDRFSAERPEGSISTLTIQRTEQRDSAMYRCASSLGEDTEAFFGQGTRLTVV.

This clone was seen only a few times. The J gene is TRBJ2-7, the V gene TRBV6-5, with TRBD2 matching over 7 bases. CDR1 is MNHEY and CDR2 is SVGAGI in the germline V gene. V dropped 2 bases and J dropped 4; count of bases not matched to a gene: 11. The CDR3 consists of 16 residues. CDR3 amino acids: CASSYTLAVEGYEQYF. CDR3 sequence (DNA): TGTGCCAGCAGTTACACTCTAGCGGTGGAGGGGTACGAGCAGTACTTC.

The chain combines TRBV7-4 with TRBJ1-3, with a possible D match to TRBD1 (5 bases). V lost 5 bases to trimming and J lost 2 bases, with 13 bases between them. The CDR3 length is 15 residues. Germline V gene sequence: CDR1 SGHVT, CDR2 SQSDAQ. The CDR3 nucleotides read TGTGCCAGCAGCACAAAAAGACAGCCTGGAAACACCATATATTTT. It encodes CASSTKRQPGNTIYF.

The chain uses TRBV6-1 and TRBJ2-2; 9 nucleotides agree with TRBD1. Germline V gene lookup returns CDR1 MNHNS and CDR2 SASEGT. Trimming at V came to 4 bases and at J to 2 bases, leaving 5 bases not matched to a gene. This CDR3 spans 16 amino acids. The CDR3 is CASSGTGEINTGELFF. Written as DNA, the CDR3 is TGTGCCAGCAGTGGGACAGGGGAGATTAACACCGGGGAGCTGTTTTTT.

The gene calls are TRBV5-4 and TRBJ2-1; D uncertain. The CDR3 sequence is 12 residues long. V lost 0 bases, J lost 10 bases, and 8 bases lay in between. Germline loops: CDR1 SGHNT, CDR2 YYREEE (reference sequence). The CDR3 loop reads CASSLDSREQFF. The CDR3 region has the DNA TGTGCCAGCAGCTTGGATAGCCGAGAGCAGTTCTTC.

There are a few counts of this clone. The CDR3 loop reads CASSLDGQYQPQHF. DNA for the CDR3: TGTGCCAGCAGTTTGGATGGACAATATCAGCCCCAGCATTTT. The chain links TRBV28 to TRBJ1-5; TRBD1 might be the D (5 bases). Germline-derived CDR1 and CDR2 are MDHEN and SYDVKM. This CDR3 is 14 amino acids long. Trimming took 3 bases from V and 5 from J, leaving 11 bases between them.

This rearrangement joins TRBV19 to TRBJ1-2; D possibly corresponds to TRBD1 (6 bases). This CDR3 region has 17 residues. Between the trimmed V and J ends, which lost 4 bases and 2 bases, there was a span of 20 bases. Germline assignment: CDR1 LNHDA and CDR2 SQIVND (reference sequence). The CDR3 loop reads CASSNTPSGGRNYGYTF. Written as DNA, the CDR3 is TGTGCCAGTAGTAACACCCCCTCGGGGGGGCGAAACTATGGCTACACCTTC.

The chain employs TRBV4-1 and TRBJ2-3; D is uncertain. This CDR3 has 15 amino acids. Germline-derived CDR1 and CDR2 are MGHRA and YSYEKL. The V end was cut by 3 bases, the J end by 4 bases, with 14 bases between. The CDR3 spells CASSQVSGAADTQYF. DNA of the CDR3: TGCGCCAGCAGCCAGGTTTCTGGAGCCGCAGATACGCAGTATTTT.

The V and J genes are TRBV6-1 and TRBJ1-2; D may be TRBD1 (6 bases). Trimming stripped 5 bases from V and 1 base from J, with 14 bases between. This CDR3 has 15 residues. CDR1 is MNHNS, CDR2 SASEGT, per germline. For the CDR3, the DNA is TGTGCCAGCAGTATCTCGACAGGTGTTAACTATGGCTACACCTTC. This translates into CASSISTGVNYGYTF.

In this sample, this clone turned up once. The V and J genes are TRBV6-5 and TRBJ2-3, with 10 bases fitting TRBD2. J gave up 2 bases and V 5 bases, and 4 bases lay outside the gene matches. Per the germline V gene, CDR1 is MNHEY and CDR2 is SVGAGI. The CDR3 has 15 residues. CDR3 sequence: CASSASGGTTDTQYF. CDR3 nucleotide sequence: TGTGCCAGCAGTGCTAGCGGGGGTACCACAGATACGCAGTATTTT.